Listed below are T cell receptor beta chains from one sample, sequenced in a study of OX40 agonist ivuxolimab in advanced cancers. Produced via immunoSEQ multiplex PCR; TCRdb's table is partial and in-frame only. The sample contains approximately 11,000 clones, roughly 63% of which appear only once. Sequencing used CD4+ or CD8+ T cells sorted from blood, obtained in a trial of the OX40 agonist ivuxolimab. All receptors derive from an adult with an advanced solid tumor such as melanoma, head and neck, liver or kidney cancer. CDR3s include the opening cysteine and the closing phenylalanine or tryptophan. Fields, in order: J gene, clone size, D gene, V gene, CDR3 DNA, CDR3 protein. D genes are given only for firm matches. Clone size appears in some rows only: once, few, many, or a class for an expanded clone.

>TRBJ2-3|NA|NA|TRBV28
TGTGCCAGCAGTTTACTACATAAAGATACGCAGTATTTT
CASSLLHKDTQYF
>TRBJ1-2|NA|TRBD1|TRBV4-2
TGTGCCAGCAGCCAGGGGACAGGGCGTAACTATGGCTACACCTTC
CASSQGTGRNYGYTF
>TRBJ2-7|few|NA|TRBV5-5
TGTGCCAGCAGCTTTGGGCCGGTGAGCTACGAGCAGTACTTC
CASSFGPVSYEQYF
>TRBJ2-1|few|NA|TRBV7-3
TGTGCCAGCAGCCGCCGTGGGGACCCCCCCTACAATGAGCAGTTCTTC
CASSRRGDPPYNEQFF
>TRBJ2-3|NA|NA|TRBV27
TGTGCCAGCAGTCCGCGCCTTACAGATACGCAGTATTTT
CASSPRLTDTQYF
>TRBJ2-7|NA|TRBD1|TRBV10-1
TGCGCCAGCAGTGAGTCGGGAAGACAGGGGCCCTACGAGCAGTACTTC
CASSESGRQGPYEQYF
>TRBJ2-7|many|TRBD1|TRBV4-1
TGCGCCAGCAGCCAAGTCGCGACAGGGAGCCGCTACGAGCAGTACTTC
CASSQVATGSRYEQYF
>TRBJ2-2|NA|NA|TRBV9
TGTGCCAGCAGCGCCGGGGACACCGGGGAGCTGTTTTTT
CASSAGDTGELFF
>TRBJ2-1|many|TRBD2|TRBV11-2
TGTGCCAGCAGCTTACTAGCGGGGGCCTACAATGAGCAGTTCTTC
CASSLLAGAYNEQFF
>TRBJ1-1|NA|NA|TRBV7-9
TGTGCCAGCAGTACGGGGTCGGGAGCTTTCTTT
CASSTGSGAFF